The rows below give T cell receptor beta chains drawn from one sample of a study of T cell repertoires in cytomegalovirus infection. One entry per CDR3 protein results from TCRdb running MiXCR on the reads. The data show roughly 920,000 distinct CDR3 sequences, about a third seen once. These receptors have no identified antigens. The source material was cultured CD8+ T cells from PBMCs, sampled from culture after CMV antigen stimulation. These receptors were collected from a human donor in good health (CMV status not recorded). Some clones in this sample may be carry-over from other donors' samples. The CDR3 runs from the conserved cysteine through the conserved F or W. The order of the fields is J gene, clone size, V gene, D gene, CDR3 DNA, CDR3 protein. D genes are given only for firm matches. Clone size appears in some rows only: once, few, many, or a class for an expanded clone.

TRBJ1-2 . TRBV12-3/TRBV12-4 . TGTGCCAGCAGCTGGGATTTTATGAGCTACACCTTC CASSWDFMSYTF
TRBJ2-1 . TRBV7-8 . TGTGCCAGCTGCTCCCACGGGACATCCAATGAGCAGTTCTTC CASCSHGTSNEQFF
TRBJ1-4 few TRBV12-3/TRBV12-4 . TGTGCCAGCACCCGTCAGGTCCATGAGGAAAAACTGTTTTTT CASTRQVHEEKLFF
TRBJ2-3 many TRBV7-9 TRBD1 TGTGCCAGCAGCTCACTACAGGGGTTTAGCACAGATACGCAGTATTTT CASSSLQGFSTDTQYF
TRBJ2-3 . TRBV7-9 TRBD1 TGTGCCAGCTCCGAACAGGGGAGAACGGATACGCAGTATTTT CASSEQGRTDTQYF
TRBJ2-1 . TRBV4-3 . TGCGCCAGCAGCCAGATGGCAGGGAGGTTCGCCTACAATGAGCAGTTCTTC CASSQMAGRFAYNEQFF
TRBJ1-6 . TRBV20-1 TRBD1 TGCAGTGCTAGAGATACGGACAGGTACGGGATAGGATCACCCCTCCACTTT CSARDTDRYGIGSPLHF
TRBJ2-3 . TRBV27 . TGTGCCAGCAGTTTATTTCCCTCAGGAGACCCGAACTCGCAGTATTTT CASSLFPSGDPNSQYF
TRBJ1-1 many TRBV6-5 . TGTGCCAGCAGTTACCACACTAGGTCTGTGACAGGAAACACTGAAGCTTTCTTT CASSYHTRSVTGNTEAFF
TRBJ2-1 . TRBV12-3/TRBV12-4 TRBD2 TGTGCCAGCAGTTCCTCGGGACTACTCTACAATGAGCAGTTCTTC CASSSSGLLYNEQFF
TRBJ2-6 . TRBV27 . TGTGCCAGCAGTTTTGCTCCGGGACCAAACTCTGGGGCCAACGTCCTGACTTTC CASSFAPGPNSGANVLTF
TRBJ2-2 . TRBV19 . TGTGCCAGTAGTCCGGACGACTTCACCGGGGAGCTGTTTTTT CASSPDDFTGELFF
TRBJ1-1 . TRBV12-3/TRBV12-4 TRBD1 TGTGCCAGCAGTTTACCCCGACAGGGGATGACTGAAGCTTTCTTT CASSLPRQGMTEAFF
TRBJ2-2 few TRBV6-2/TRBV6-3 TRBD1 TGTGCCAGCATTCTGTGGCCGGGACAGGGGTACACCGGGGAGCTGTTTTTT CASILWPGQGYTGELFF
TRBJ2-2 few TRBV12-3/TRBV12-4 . TGTGCCAGCACCCAACAGACCGGGGAGCTGTTTTTT CASTQQTGELFF
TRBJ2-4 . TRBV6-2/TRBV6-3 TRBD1 TGTGCCAGCAGTTACCTGGGACAGATTCTAGCCAAAAACATTCAGTACTTC CASSYLGQILAKNIQYF
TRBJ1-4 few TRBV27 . TGTGCCAGCAGAACTGGGTTCGAAAAACTGTTTTTT CASRTGFEKLFF
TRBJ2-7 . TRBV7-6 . TGTGCCAGCAGCACCCCCGGACGCACCTACGAGCAGTACTTC CASSTPGRTYEQYF
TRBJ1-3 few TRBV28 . TGTGCCAGCAGATCTTGGTCCTCTGGAAACACCATATATTTT CASRSWSSGNTIYF
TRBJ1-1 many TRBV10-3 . TGTGCCATCAGTGATCCCCCGACCGGTGTGAACACTGAAGCTTTCTTT CAISDPPTGVNTEAFF
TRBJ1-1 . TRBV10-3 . TGTGCCATCAGTGAAAGGATGAACACTGAAGCTTTCTTT CAISERMNTEAFF
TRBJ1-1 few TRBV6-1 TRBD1 TGTGCCAGCAGCCGCGGACAGGGCGACGGCACTGAAGCTTTCTTT CASSRGQGDGTEAFF
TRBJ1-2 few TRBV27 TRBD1 TGTGCCAGCAGCTTGACAGGGCCCTATGGCTACACCTTC CASSLTGPYGYTF
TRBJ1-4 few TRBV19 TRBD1 TGTGCCAGTAGTATCATACCGACAGGGCTAGTCGATGAAAAACTGTTTTTT CASSIIPTGLVDEKLFF
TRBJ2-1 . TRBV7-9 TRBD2 TGTGCCAGCAGCTTAGTGGGGGAGGGCCAGAATTCCTACAATGAGCAGTTCTTC CASSLVGEGQNSYNEQFF
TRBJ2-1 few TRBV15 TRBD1 TGTGCCACCAGCAGGGACAGGACCATCTACAATGAGCAGTTCTTC CATSRDRTIYNEQFF
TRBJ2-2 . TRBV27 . TGTGCCAGCAGTTTCTGGGAGGCCGGGGAGCTGTTTTTT CASSFWEAGELFF
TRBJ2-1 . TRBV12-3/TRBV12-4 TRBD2 TGTGCCAGCAGTGCGACTAGCGGGGGGGCCAGGAATGAGCAGTTCTTC CASSATSGGARNEQFF
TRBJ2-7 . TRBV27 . TGTGCCAGCAGTTTATCCGCCCCCTGGGAGCAGTACTTC CASSLSAPWEQYF
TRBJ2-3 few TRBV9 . TGTGCCAGCACCCCGGCCCTGACGTCTCCAGATACGCAGTATTTT CASTPALTSPDTQYF
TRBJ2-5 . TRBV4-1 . TGCGCCAGCAGCCAAGAAGCGAGCGGACCTCAAGAGACCCAGTACTTC CASSQEASGPQETQYF
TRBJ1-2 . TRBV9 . TGTGCCAGCAGCGTAAGTAGGGATCTCCTCAGGGACTATGGCTACACCTTC CASSVSRDLLRDYGYTF
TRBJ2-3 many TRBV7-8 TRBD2 TGTGCCAGCAGCTACCCCGGACTAGGTCGAAATACGCAGTATTTT CASSYPGLGRNTQYF
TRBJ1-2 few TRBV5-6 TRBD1 TGTGCCAGCAGCTGGGGGACAGGGGTCTTCGGCTACACCTTC CASSWGTGVFGYTF
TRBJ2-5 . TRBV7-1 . TGTGCCAACAGCCAAGATCGGTACCAAGAGACCCAGTACTTC CANSQDRYQETQYF
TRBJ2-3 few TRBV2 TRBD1 TGTGCCAGCCAAGAGGACAGGAAAAATACGCAGTATTTT CASQEDRKNTQYF
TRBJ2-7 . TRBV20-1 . TGCAGTGCTAGAGACAGGGGTCCCTCCTACGAGCAGTACTTC CSARDRGPSYEQYF
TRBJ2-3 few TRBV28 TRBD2 TGTGCCAGCAGAAAGGGACTAGCGGGACGAGGTGCGCAGTATTTT CASRKGLAGRGAQYF
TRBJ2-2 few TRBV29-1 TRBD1 TGCAGCGTTGAAGATCGGGCAGGGGGCATTGCCGGGGAGCTGTTTTTT CSVEDRAGGIAGELFF
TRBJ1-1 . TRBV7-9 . TGTGCCAGCAGCCGCACCGGGGGGGGAAATACTGAAGCTTTCTTT CASSRTGGGNTEAFF
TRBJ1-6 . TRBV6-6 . TGTGCCAGCACCCTCAGCCCCAACCGAGCGAATTCACCCCTCCACTTT CASTLSPNRANSPLHF
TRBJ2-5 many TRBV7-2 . TGTGCCAGCAGCTTTCTAGGGGTGGGGGAGGCAGAGACCCAGTACTTC CASSFLGVGEAETQYF
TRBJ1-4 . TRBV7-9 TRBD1 TGTGCCAGCAGCCCACTTGTGACGAACAGGGGTGATGAAAAACTGTTTTTT CASSPLVTNRGDEKLFF
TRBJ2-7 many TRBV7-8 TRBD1 TGTGCCAGCAGCTTGTCACTTGGGACAGGCGACTACGAGCAGTACTTC CASSLSLGTGDYEQYF